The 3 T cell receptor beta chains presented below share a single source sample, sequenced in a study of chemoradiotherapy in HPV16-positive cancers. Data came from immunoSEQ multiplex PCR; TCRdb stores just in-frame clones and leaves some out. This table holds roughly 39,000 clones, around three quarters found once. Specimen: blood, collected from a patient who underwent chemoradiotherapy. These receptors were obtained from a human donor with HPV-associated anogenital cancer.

Here the CDR3 DNA reads TGTGCCAGCAGCGTAGTAGCTGGTTGGGGAAACACCATATATTTT. Protein: CASSVVAGWGNTIYF. The chain carries TRBV9 and TRBJ1-3, with D hard to call. The CDR3 loop spans 15 amino acids. Germline V gives CDR1 SGDLS, CDR2 YYNGEE. Trimming pared 0 bases from V and 4 bases from J, leaving 11 bases between. Drawing the rest from reference TRBV9 and TRBJ1-3, the complete variable domain is DSGVTQTPKHLITATGQRVTLRCSPRSGDLSVYWYQQSLDQGLQFLIQYYNGEERAKGNILERFSAQQFPDLHSELNLSSLELGDSALYFCASSVVAGWGNTIYFGEGSWLTVV.

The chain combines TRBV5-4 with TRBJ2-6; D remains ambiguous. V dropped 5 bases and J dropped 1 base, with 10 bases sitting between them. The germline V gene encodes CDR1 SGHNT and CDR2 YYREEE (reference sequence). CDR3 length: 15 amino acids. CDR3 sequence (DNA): TGTGCCAGCAGGGCGGTGGAATCTGGGGCCAACGTCCTGACTTTC. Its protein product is CASRAVESGANVLTF.

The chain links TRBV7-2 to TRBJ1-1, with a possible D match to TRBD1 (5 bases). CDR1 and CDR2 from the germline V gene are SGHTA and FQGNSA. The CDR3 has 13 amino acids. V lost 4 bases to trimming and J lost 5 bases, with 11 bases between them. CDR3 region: CASSSRGYTEAFF. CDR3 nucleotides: TGTGCCAGCAGCTCGAGGGGTTATACTGAAGCTTTCTTT.